One and the same sample provided the 14 T cell receptor beta chains below, sequenced in a study of T cell clonality in common variable immunodeficiency. Produced via immunoSEQ multiplex PCR; TCRdb's table is partial and in-frame only. There are some 80,000 clones in the sample, none observed a single time. The sample was peripheral blood mononuclear cells. The receptor set was obtained from a person aged 18 to 75 in good health.

The sample holds many counts of this clone. From the germline J gene comes the end of the CDR3, since the read stops 3 residues before it. This chain uses TRBV30 with TRBJ2-5, with D unclear. Per the germline V gene, CDR1 is GTSNPN and CDR2 is SVGIG (reference sequence). This CDR3 comprises 13 residues. V lost 0 bases, J lost 2 bases, and 7 bases lay in between. The CDR3 spells CAWSVLLQETQYF. The covered CDR3 bases are TGTGCCTGGAGTGTATTATTACAAGAGACC.

This clone showed up many times. The CDR3 here is CSVRDRVKNTEAFF. The CDR3 DNA, read in part, is TGCAGCGTACGGGACAGGGTAAAGAACACTGAA. The chain uses TRBV29-1 and TRBJ1-1, with 9 bases aligning to TRBD1. The CDR3 is cut off 3 residues early in the read; its end comes from the germline J gene. This CDR3 region has 14 residues. Trimming cost V 6 bases and J 1 base; bases outside gene matches: 6. Germline assignment: CDR1 SQVTM and CDR2 ANQGSEA.

This clone was detected ten times or more. The read is 3 residues too short to cover the CDR3 end, so that end is filled in from the germline J gene. The rearrangement links TRBV20-1 to TRBJ2-7; 10 bases align to TRBD2. Germline CDR1 is DFQATT and CDR2 is SNEGSKA (reference sequence). The CDR3 covers 14 residues. V shed 5 bases and J 0 bases; nucleotides not matched to a gene: 4. CDR3 DNA, as far as it was read: TGCAGTGCTGACGGACTAGCGGACTCCTACGAG. This encodes CSADGLADSYE. The full CDR3 protein is CSADGLADSYEQYF.

In its sample, this clone was seen many times. The CDR3 end lies 3 residues beyond the end of the read and is filled in from the germline J gene. The V and J genes are TRBV5-1 and TRBJ2-5, with D possibly being TRBD1 (6 bases). CDR3 length: 15 residues. The V gene's germline CDR1 is SGHRS and CDR2 YFSETQ. V gave up 3 bases and J gave up 2 bases, with 14 bases separating them. CDR3 DNA, as far as it was read: TGCGCCAGCAGCTGGATAGACAGGTCTCAAGAGACC. The encoded protein is CASSWIDRSQET. Given in full, the CDR3 is CASSWIDRSQETQYF.

This clone was recorded at least ten times. The CDR3 loop is CASSLAWVGERETQYF. Partial CDR3 DNA: TGTGCCAGCAGCTTAGCGTGGGTCGGGGAGCGGGAGACC. The rearrangement links TRBV7-2 to TRBJ2-5; TRBD2 might be the D (5 bases). Coverage ceases 3 residues before the CDR3 finishes, and the germline J gene fills in the end. Germline CDR1 SGHTA, CDR2 FQGNSA. The V and J ends lost 0 bases and 5 bases respectively, with 16 bases between them. The CDR3 runs 16 residues. Complete variable domain (other parts from reference TRBV7-2 and TRBJ2-5): GAGVSQSPSNKVTEKGKDVELRCDPISGHTALYWYRQSLGQGLEFLIYFQGNSAPDKSGLPSDRFSAERTGGSVSTLTIQRTQQEDSAVYLCASSLAWVGERETQYFGPGTRLLVL.

This clone was seen repeatedly, ten times or more. The read gets to within 3 residues of the CDR3 end, and the germline J gene fills in the rest. This rearrangement joins TRBV29-1 to TRBJ2-3, with 10 bases lining up with TRBD2. The CDR3 has 13 amino acids. Germline V gene lookup returns CDR1 SQVTM and CDR2 ANQGSEA. Trimming took 6 bases from V and 2 from J; bases not matched to a gene: 2. The covered CDR3 bases are TGCAGCGTAGGGACTAGCGTCACAGATACG. It translates to CSVGTSVTDT. The entire CDR3 sequence reads CSVGTSVTDTQYF.

This clone was seen ten or more times. From the germline J gene comes the end of the CDR3, since the read stops 3 residues before it. The gene calls are TRBV12-3 or TRBV12-4 and TRBJ2-7; TRBD2 agrees at 9 bases. This CDR3 region has 16 residues. Trimming took 6 bases from V and 4 from J; bases not matched to a gene: 13. The CDR3 reads CASSPHTTSGRYEQYF. The CDR3 DNA, read in part, is TGTGCCAGCAGCCCACACACGACTAGCGGAAGGTACGAG.

The sample holds many counts of this clone. The missing CDR3 end, 3 residues past where the read stops, is filled in from the germline J gene. The rearrangement joins TRBV5-1 to TRBJ2-1; 8 bases line up with TRBD2. V lost 4 bases and J lost 4; bases outside the gene matches: 10. Germline V gene data show CDR1 as SGHRS and CDR2 as YFSETQ. CDR3 length: 16 amino acids. The CDR3 sequence: CASSLRTSSVYNEQFF. The covered CDR3 bases are TGCGCCAGCAGCCTAAGGACTAGCTCAGTTTACAATGAG.

Many counts were recorded for this clone. The read terminates 3 residues ahead of where the CDR3 ends, so the germline J gene completes it. The chain is built from TRBV19 and TRBJ2-7, with D hard to call. V dropped 2 bases and J dropped 2 bases, with 10 bases sitting between them. This CDR3 has 14 amino acids. Per the germline V gene, CDR1 is LNHDA and CDR2 is SQIVND (reference sequence). The DNA read from the CDR3 is TGTGCCAGTAGTATAACAGTGGATACCTACGAG. Translation gives CASSITVDTYE. The whole CDR3 protein is CASSITVDTYEQYF.

This clone has ten or more counts. The read ends 3 residues early relative to the CDR3; the germline J gene fills the gap. The chain joins TRBV6-1 to TRBJ2-1; possible D gene TRBD2, 5 bases. The germline V gene encodes CDR1 MNHNS and CDR2 SASEGT. V was shortened by 2 bases and J by 9 bases, with 17 bases between the two germline ends. CDR3 length equals 15 residues. Here the CDR3 reads CASSERSGPYPEQFF. The DNA read from the CDR3 is TGTGCCAGCAGTGAACGCAGCGGCCCCTACCCTGAG.

Ten or more counts support this clone. Read coverage stops 3 residues before the CDR3 terminus; the germline J gene supplies the remainder. The rearrangement links TRBV11-2 to TRBJ1-4; TRBD1 matches at 7 bases. The J segment lost 4 bases and the V segment lost 6 bases, leaving 5 bases of the junction unmatched. Germline CDR1 SGHAT, CDR2 FQNNGV. The CDR3 has 14 amino acids. The CDR3 DNA, read in part, is TGTGCCAGCAGGCCAACAGGGGTTAATGAAAAA. Residues: CASRPTGVNEK. The entire CDR3 protein reads CASRPTGVNEKLFF.

This clone was counted a few times. The missing CDR3 end, 3 residues past where the read stops, is filled in from the germline J gene. The chain has TRBV18 and TRBJ2-7; 9 bases align to TRBD1. J gave up 5 bases and V 5 bases, and 16 bases lay outside the gene matches. The germline V gene encodes CDR1 KGHSH and CDR2 LQKENI. The CDR3 is 17 residues long. This chain's CDR3 is CASSTINTGGAGDEQYF. The DNA read from the CDR3 is TGTGCCAGCTCAACCATAAACACAGGGGGCGCAGGCGACGAG.

This clone has a count of ten or more. The read gets to within 3 residues of the CDR3 end, and the germline J gene fills in the rest. The rearrangement links TRBV7-8 to TRBJ2-7; 11 nucleotides align to TRBD1. The CDR3 has 15 residues. V trimming: 1 base; J trimming: 2 bases; junction bases outside the gene matches: 1. Germline values: CDR1 SGHVS, CDR2 FQNEAQ. CDR3 DNA, as far as it was read: TGTGCCAGCAGCTTAGGGACAGGGGGCACCTACGAG. It specifies CASSLGTGGTYE. The whole CDR3 reads CASSLGTGGTYEQYF.

Many counts were recorded for this clone. The read ends 3 residues shy of where the CDR3 ends; the end is completed using the germline J gene. The chain combines TRBV20-1 with TRBJ2-7; possible D gene TRBD1, 6 bases. V dropped 8 bases and J dropped 0 bases, with 14 bases sitting between them. The CDR3 extends over 13 amino acids. The germline CDR1 and CDR2 sequences are DFQATT and SNEGSKA (reference sequence). CDR3 protein: CSLFRGTSYEQYF. The DNA read from the CDR3 is TGCAGTTTATTCAGGGGTACCTCCTACGAG.